The entry below gives a single TCR beta chain sequence along with its context. No antigen is known for it. The CDR3 runs to 12 residues. Germline CDR1 is DFQATT and CDR2 is SNEGSKA (reference sequence). V was shortened by 0 bases and J by 4 bases, with 7 bases between the two germline ends. The data derive from a study of T-cell memory formation after mild COVID-19. Study at large: The study found TCR clusters largely donor specific.

Researchers used 5'RACE with constant-segment primers to make TCR alpha and TCR beta cDNA libraries that carry sample barcodes and UMIs. TCRdb called the 5' RACE reads again in MiXCR, with one record for every CDR3 protein. The sample holds roughly 120,000 distinct CDR3 sequences; approximately 15% are singletons and the top ten take 14%. Findings of the study overall: Some responding clones appeared in pre-infection memory, suggesting cross-reactive memory joined. Among contracting clones, CD4+ were mainly CM/EM and CD8+ enriched in EMRA.

This clonotype originated in an adult woman who had mild COVID-19 (a few samples of this study predate the infection). Cell type and time point are not known. Sequenced material: PBMCs or a T cell subset sorted from them (not recorded which). The chain joins TRBV20-1 to TRBJ2-7; D is undetermined. The CDR3 spells CSAREAEYEQYF. The CDR3 nucleotides read TGCAGTGCTAGAGAGGCAGAATACGAGCAGTACTTC.